This TCR beta chain appears in the sequencing data of a study of graft-versus-host responses after intestinal transplantation. The overall study: Once they had received anti-thymocyte globulin induction, all recipients took tacrolimus and steroids for about 3 years. Study results and limitations: GvH clones turned up in recipient marrow; some had shown up first in ileum or blood.

Generated by immunoSEQ multiplex PCR, the TCRdb table keeps only in-frame clones and is missing some. The sample shows 110,000 to 150,000 clones, 92% of them seen only once. Regarding this clone: Its antigen is not known.

Germline V lookup: CDR1 SGHVS, CDR2 FNYEAQ. This CDR3 spans 15 amino acids. Trimming shortened V by 5 bases and J by 0 bases, and 14 bases separated the two germline ends. The V gene is TRBV7-6, the J gene TRBJ2-7; no clear D. The clonotype originates from a human donor who received an intestinal transplant. The material was unstimulated CD4+ T cells sorted from spleen or lymph node cells, obtained before intestinal transplant. The CDR3 is CASSHTASSSYEQYF. The CDR3 DNA reads TGTGCCAGCAGCCACACAGCTTCAAGCTCCTACGAGCAGTACTTC.